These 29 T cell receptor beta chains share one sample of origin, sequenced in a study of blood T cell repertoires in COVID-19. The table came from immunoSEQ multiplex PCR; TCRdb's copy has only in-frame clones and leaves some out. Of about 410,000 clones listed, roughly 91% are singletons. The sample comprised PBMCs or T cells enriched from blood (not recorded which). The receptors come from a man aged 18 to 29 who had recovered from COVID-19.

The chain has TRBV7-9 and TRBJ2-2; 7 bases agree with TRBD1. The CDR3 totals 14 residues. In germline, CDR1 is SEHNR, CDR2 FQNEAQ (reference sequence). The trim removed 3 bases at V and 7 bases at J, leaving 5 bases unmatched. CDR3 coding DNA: TGTGCCAGCAGCTTTGACAGGGCCCGCGGGGAGCTGTTTTTT. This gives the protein CASSFDRARGELFF.

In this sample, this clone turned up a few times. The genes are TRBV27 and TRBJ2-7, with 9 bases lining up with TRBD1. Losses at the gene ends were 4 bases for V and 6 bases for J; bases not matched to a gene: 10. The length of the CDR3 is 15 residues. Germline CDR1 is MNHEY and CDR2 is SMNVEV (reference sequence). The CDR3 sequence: CASSSTQGALGEQYF. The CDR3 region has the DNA TGTGCCAGCAGTTCCACACAGGGGGCGTTAGGCGAGCAGTACTTC.

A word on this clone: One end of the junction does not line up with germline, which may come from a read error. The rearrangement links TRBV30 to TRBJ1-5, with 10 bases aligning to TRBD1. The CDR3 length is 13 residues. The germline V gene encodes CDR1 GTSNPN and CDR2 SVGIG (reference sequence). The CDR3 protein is CARSDGTGAPQHF. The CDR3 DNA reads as TGTGCCCGGAGCGATGGGACAGGGGCACCCCAGCATTTT.

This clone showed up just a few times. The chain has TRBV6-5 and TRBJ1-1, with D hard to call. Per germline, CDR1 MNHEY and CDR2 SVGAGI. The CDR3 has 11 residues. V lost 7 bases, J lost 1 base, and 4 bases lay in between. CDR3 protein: CASTRNTEAFF. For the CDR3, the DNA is TGTGCCAGCACGAGGAACACTGAAGCTTTCTTT.

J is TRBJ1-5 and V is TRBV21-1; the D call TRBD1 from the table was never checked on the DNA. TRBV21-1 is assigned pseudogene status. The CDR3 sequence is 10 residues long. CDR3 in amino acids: CASRGRPQHF. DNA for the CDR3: TGTGCCAGCAGGGGGCGTCCCCAGCATTTT.

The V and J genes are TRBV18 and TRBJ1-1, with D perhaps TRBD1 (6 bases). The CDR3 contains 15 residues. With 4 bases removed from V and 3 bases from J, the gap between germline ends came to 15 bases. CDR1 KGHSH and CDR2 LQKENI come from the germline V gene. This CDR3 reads CASSLKGTRDTEAFF. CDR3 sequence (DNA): TGTGCCAGCTCACTAAAAGGGACAAGAGACACTGAAGCTTTCTTT.

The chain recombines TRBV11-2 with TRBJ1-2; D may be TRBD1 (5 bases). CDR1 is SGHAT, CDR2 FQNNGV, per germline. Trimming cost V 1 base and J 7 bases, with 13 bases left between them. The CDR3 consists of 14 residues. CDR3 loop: CASSLGAGTSGYTF. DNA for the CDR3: TGTGCCAGCAGCTTAGGGGCAGGGACTTCTGGCTACACCTTC.

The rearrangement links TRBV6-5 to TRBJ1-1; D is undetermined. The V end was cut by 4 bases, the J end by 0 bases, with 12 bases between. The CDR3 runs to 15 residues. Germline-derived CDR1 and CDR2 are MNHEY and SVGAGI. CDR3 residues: CASSSYRVLNTEAFF. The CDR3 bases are TGTGCCAGCAGTTCGTACCGGGTCTTGAACACTGAAGCTTTCTTT.

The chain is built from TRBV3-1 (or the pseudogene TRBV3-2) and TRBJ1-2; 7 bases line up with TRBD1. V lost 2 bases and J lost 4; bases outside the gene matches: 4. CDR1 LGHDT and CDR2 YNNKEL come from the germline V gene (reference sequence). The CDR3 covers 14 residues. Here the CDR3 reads CASSQKTGIYGYTF. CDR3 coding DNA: TGTGCCAGCAGCCAAAAGACAGGGATCTATGGCTACACCTTC.

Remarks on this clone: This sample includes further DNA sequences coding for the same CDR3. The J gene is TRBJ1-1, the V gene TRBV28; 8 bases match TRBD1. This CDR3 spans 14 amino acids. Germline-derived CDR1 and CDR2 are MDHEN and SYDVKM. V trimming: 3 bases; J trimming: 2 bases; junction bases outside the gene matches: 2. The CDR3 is CASSFSGGNTEAFF. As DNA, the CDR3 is TGTGCCAGCAGTTTCTCAGGGGGCAACACTGAAGCTTTCTTT. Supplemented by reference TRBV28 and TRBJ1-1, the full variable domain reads DVKVTQSSRYLVKRTGEKVFLECVQDMDHENMFWYRQDPGLGLRLIYFSYDVKMKEKGDIPEGYSVSREKKERFSLILESASTNQTSMYLCASSFSGGNTEAFFGQGTRLTVV.

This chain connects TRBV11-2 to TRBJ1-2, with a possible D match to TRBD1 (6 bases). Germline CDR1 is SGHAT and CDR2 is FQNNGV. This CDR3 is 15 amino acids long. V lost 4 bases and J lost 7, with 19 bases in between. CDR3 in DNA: TGTGCCAGCAGCTCGGCCCCCAGGGGCCTAGGTGGCTACACCTTC. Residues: CASSSAPRGLGGYTF.

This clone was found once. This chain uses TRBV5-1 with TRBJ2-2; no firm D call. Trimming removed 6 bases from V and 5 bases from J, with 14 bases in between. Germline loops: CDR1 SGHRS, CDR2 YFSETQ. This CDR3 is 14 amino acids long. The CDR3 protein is CASTSGQVTGELFF. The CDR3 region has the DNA TGCGCCAGCACCTCGGGTCAAGTAACCGGGGAGCTGTTTTTT.

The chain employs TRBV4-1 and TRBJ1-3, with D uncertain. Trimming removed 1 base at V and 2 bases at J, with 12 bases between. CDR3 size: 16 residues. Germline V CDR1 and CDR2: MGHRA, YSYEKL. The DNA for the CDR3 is TGCGCCAGCAGCCAAGGCTCGGTTAATACTGGAAACACCATATATTTT. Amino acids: CASSQGSVNTGNTIYF.

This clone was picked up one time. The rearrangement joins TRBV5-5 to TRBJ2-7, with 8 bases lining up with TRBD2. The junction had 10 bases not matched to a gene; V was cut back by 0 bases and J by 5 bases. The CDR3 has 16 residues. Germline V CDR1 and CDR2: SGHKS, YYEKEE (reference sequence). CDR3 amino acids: CASSLAARGGDDEQYF. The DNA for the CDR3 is TGTGCCAGCAGCTTGGCTGCCCGGGGGGGGGATGACGAGCAGTACTTC.

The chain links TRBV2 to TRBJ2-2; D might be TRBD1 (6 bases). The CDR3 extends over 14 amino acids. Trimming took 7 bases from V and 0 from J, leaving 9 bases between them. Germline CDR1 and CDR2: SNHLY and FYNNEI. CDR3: CASKTGSNTGELFF. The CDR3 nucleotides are TGTGCCAGCAAAACAGGGTCGAACACCGGGGAGCTGTTTTTT.

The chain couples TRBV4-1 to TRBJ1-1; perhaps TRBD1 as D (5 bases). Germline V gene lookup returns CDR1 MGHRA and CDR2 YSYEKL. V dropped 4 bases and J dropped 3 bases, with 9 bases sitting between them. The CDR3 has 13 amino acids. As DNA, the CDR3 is TGCGCCAGCAGCCGAGGGGAGGACACTGAAGCTTTCTTT. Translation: CASSRGEDTEAFF.

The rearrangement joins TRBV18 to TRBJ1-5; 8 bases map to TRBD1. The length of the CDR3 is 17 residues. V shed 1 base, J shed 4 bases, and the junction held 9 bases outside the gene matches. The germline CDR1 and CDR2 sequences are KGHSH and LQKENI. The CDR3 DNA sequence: TGTGCCAGCTCACCACGTGTGGCAGGGGGCGCGAATCAGCCCCAGCATTTT. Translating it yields CASSPRVAGGANQPQHF.

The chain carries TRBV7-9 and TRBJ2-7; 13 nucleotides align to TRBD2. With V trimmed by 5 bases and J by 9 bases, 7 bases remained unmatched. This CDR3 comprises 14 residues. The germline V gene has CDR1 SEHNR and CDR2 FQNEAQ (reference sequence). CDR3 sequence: CASSGLAGDLVQYF. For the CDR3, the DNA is TGTGCCAGCAGCGGACTAGCGGGAGATCTTGTGCAGTACTTC.

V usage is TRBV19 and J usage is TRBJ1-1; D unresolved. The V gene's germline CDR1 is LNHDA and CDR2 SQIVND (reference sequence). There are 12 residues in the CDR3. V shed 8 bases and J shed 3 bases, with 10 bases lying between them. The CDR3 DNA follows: TGTGCCAGTGCTGACCAGGACACTGAAGCTTTCTTT. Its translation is CASADQDTEAFF.

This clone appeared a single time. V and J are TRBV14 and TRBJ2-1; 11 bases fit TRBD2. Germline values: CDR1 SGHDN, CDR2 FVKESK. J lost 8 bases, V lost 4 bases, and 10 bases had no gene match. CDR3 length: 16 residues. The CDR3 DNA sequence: TGTGCCAGCAGCCCCGGAACTAGCGGGAGTGTCTATGAGCAGTTCTTC. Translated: CASSPGTSGSVYEQFF.

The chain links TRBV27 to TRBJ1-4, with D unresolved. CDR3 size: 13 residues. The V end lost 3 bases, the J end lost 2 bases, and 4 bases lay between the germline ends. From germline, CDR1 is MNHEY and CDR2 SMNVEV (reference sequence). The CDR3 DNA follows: TGTGCCAGCAGTTTGCGGACTAATGAAAAACTGTTTTTT. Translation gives CASSLRTNEKLFF.

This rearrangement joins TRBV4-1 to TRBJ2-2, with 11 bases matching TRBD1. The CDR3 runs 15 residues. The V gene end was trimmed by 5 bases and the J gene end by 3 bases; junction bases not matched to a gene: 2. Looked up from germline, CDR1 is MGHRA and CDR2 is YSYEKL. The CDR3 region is CASSWGQGDTGELFF. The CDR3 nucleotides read TGCGCCAGCAGCTGGGGACAGGGGGACACCGGGGAGCTGTTTTTT.

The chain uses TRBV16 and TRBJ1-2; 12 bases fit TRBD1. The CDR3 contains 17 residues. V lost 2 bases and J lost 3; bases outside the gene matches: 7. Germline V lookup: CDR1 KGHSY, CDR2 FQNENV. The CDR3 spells CASSQPGQGALDYGYTF. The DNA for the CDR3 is TGTGCCAGCAGCCAACCGGGACAGGGGGCTTTAGACTATGGCTACACCTTC.

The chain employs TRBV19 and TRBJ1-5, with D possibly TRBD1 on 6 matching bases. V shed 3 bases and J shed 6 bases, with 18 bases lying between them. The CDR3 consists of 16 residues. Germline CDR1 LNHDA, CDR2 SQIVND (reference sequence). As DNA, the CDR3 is TGTGCCAGTAGTATTCGGGTCCGGGGGGCAAGTCAGCCCCAGCATTTT. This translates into CASSIRVRGASQPQHF. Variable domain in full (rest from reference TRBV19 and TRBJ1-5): DGGITQSPKYLFRKEGQNVTLSCEQNLNHDAMYWYRQDPGQGLRLIYYSQIVNDFQKGDIAEGYSVSREKKESFPLTVTSAQKNPTAFYLCASSIRVRGASQPQHFGDGTRLSIL.

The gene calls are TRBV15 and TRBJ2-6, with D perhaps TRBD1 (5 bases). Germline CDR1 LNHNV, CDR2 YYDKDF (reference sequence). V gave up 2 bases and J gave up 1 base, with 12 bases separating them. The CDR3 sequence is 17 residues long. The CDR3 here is CATSRQSRVSGANVLTF. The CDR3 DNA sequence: TGTGCCACCAGCAGACAAAGCAGGGTTTCTGGGGCCAACGTCCTGACTTTC.

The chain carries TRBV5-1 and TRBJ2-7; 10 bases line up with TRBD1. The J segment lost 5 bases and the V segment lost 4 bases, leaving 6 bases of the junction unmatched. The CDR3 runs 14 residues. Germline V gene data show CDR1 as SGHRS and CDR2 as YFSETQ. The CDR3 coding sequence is TGCGCCAGCAGCCTCTCCGGGACAGGGGACGAGCAGTACTTC. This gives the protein CASSLSGTGDEQYF.

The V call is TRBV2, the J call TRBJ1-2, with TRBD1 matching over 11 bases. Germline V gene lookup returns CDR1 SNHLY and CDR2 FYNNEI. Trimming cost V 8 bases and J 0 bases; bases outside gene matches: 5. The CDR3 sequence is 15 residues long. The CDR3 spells CASRGGQGANYGYTF. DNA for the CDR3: TGTGCCAGCCGAGGGGGACAGGGGGCTAACTATGGCTACACCTTC.

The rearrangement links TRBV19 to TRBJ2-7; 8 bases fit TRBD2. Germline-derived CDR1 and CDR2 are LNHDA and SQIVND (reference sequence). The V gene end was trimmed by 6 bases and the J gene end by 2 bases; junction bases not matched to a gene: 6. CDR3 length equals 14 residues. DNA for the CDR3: TGTGCCAGTAGGACGACTAGCGCAACCTACGAGCAGTACTTC. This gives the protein CASRTTSATYEQYF.

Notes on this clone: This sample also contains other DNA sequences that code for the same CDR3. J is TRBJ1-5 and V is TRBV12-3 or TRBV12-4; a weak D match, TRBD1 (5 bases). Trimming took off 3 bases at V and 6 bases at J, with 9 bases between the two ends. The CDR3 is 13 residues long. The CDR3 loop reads CASSLGGGQPQHF. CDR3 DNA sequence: TGTGCCAGCAGTTTGGGGGGAGGTCAGCCCCAGCATTTT.